One T cell receptor beta chain is described in this entry. Its antigen specificity is not known. The record has no base qualities; no much larger clone is one base away. The CDR3 contains 13 residues, cysteine and phenylalanine counted. Only CDR3 DNA remains: 39 bases, in frame from the first base. As encoded in the germline V gene, CDR1 is WSHSY while CDR2 is SAAADI. Cut back by 8 bases and 2 bases, the V and J ends lie 13 bases apart. The entry originates in a study of shared clonotypes between healthy human individuals (TCRdb year 2020). General notes on the study: Three men and two women, aged 18 to 49 years, made up the cohort. For each donor, three plates each were used for CD4 naive and CD4 memory, two plates were used for CD8 naive, and one plate was used for CD8 memory. Blood TCR repertoires of five healthy adults were deeply sequenced to estimate repertoire size and the extent of clonotype sharing between individuals. To increase sequencing depth and limit assay-specific biases, different laboratories used diverse techniques to prepare libraries and sequence TCR repertoires. Between about 0.94 and 10 billion PBMCs per donor were obtained by leukapheresis.

Study-level results and caveats: Pairwise subsampling indicated that sequencing depth was expected to affect the degree of clonotype sharing among donors. Incomplete sequencing was indicated by rarefaction of sorted-subset datasets, despite the large sequencing depth. When a few donors were compared, the shared fraction of clonotypes was 5% to 6.5% for naive CD4, 3.5% to 4% for naive CD8, more than 2% for memory CD4, and 0.35% to 0.4% for memory CD8. Because the study included only a small number of donors, the genetic and exposure-history diversity represented was limited. Sampling was restricted to blood, and TCR repertoires in tissue are likely to differ from TCR repertoires in blood. Naive subsets generally had larger estimated clonotype richness than memory subsets did. Compared with non-shared clonotypes, clonotypes shared by all four sorted-subset donors had higher generation probabilities.

The donors were healthy, HIV-negative adults who had no recently reported acute infections or vaccinations. Every donor was a Caucasian adult living in Nashville, Tennessee, USA. CD4+ T cells were enriched by magnetic negative selection; naive cells were then positively selected on CD45RA, and the negative fraction formed the memory subset. Blood was obtained by leukapheresis, after which PBMCs were separated by Ficoll-Histopaque density gradient centrifugation and cryopreserved in liquid nitrogen vapor phase. Analytical flow cytometry was used to check the purity and quantity of each magnetically sorted T cell population. Genomic DNA was isolated from each sorted fraction and quantified by UV absorbance on a Nanodrop 2000c. TCR CDR3 regions were amplified from genomic DNA by multiplex PCR using the deep immunoSEQ assay. Extracted genomic DNA from each cell subset was distributed evenly across all wells of several immunoSEQ 96-well plates, and each plate was treated as a replicate. For sorted subsets, approximately 210 ng genomic DNA, equal to 30,000 or so T cell genomes, was loaded into each replicate PCR. Purified libraries were quantified with a Qubit 3.0 fluorometer, sized on a Bioanalyzer 2100, and re-quantified with the KAPA Library Quantification kit. Each immunoSEQ 96-well plate was sequenced on its own single-read 150-cycle Illumina NextSeq 550 flow cell. From the authors' description of their analysis: Because the immunoSEQ output held only junctional sequences and lacked quality scores, the filtering could not match the filtering applied to full-length reads. Sequences were annotated with PyIR, a Python wrapper for IgBLAST v1.9, and V/J genes and CDR3 were assigned using IMGT germline references. Reads were removed for weak V/J assignments (E-value above 1e-6), missing CDR3, stop codons, out-of-frame junctions, or ambiguous translated residues. V3J clonotypes were defined as sequences sharing an identical inferred V gene, J gene, and CDR3 amino acid sequence. The percentage overlap between two repertoires was calculated by dividing the number of shared unique clonotypes by the size of the smaller repertoire. Richness of each repertoire was evaluated using RTK rarefaction, the Chao1 estimator, and Recon v2.1 estimates of unobserved clonotypes. Generation probabilities for all TCRbeta clonotypes obtained by the gDNA method from several donors were computed using OLGA. Sourced from immuneACCESS, this table was stored by TCRdb with only in-frame sequences that have V and J called. A share of the clones is absent; for the studies checked, an unresolved V gene accounts for under half, and the remainder has no known explanation. V, J and clone size reflect that table, while D and trimming were determined from the DNA. Here the sample has approximately 530,000 clones; around 95% occur a single time. Jointly, the top ten make up around 0.066% of the sample.

The sequenced sample consisted of naive CD4+ T cells sorted from blood. The sample's cell subset or site label is to be understood as: CD45RA+ positively selected. This TCR was recovered from a woman between 25 and 40 years old in good health. Rearrangement joined TRBV10-2 to TRBJ2-7; TRBD2 could be the D gene, as 5 bases match. The base sequence is TGCGCCAGCGGGCTATCCGGGGCCTACGAGCAGTACTTC. Its coded protein is CASGLSGAYEQYF.